Each of the 24 T cell receptor beta chains below was sequenced from the same sample in a study of cytomegalovirus exposure and HLA in healthy donors. The PCR contained 60 Vbeta and 13 Jbeta primers. Profiling relied on immunoSEQ multiplex PCR, and the TCRdb table lists in-frame clones only, not all of them. The repertoire includes over 200,000 clones, about 70% of them detected once, and roughly 2% sits in the top ten. Sequencing was done on a sample of PBMCs. Receptors were obtained from a woman aged 30 to 39 in good health and CMV-seronegative.

This rearrangement joins TRBV29-1 to TRBJ2-7; maybe TRBD1 (5 bases). V was trimmed by 4 bases and J by 0 bases, leaving 7 bases between them. The CDR3 covers 12 residues. Per the germline V gene, CDR1 is SQVTM and CDR2 is ANQGSEA. CDR3 residues: CSVADSSYEQYF. The CDR3 bases are TGCAGCGTTGCCGACAGCTCCTACGAGCAGTACTTC.

The chain employs TRBV2 and TRBJ1-1; tentatively, D is TRBD1 (5 bases). V lost 2 bases, J lost 4 bases, and 20 bases lay in between. Germline assignment: CDR1 SNHLY and CDR2 FYNNEI. This CDR3 comprises 17 residues. The CDR3 spells CASSERQGGLGGTEAFF. For the CDR3, the DNA is TGTGCCAGCAGTGAACGCCAGGGAGGGCTTGGGGGCACTGAAGCTTTCTTT.

This clone appeared a single time. This chain connects TRBV6-4 to TRBJ1-5; TRBD1 might be the D (5 bases). This CDR3 has 12 amino acids. The germline V and J ends were trimmed by 6 bases and 9 bases, with 12 bases remaining between them. Germline V gene lookup returns CDR1 MRHNA and CDR2 SNTAGT. The CDR3 reads CASSRREGPQHF. The CDR3 DNA sequence: TGTGCCAGCAGCCGCAGGGAGGGGCCCCAGCATTTT.

V usage is TRBV6-5 and J usage is TRBJ1-1; D perhaps matches TRBD1 (6 bases). This CDR3 has 14 amino acids. Trimming took 2 bases from V and 4 from J, leaving 11 bases between them. Germline V gene lookup returns CDR1 MNHEY and CDR2 SVGAGI. CDR3 coding DNA: TGTGCCAGCAGTTACCCAGGGGAAGGCACTGAAGCTTTCTTT. Amino acid sequence: CASSYPGEGTEAFF.

The chain is built from TRBV6-5 and TRBJ2-2; TRBD1 aligns across 7 bases. CDR1 is MNHEY and CDR2 is SVGAGI in the germline V gene. The CDR3 contains 15 residues. V lost 0 bases to trimming and J lost 6 bases; unmatched junction nucleotides: 4. CDR3 nucleotides: TGTGCCAGCAGTTACTCAGGACAGGTCGCCGGGGAGCTGTTTTTT. The encoded protein is CASSYSGQVAGELFF.

As concerns this clone: A much more abundant neighbour one base away suggests this may be a read error. The chain joins TRBV6-1 to TRBJ2-3, with TRBD2 matching 11 bases. This CDR3 is built from 16 residues. V was clipped by 4 bases and J by 4 bases; unmatched bases: 7. The germline V gene encodes CDR1 MNHNS and CDR2 SASEGT. Here the CDR3 reads CASSAIAGGPSDTQYF. The CDR3 coding sequence is TGTGCCAGCAGTGCGATAGCGGGGGGGCCATCAGATACGCAGTATTTT.

The genes are TRBV2 and TRBJ1-3; D unclear. The V end was cut by 2 bases, the J end by 3 bases, with 8 bases between. The CDR3 extends over 14 amino acids. Germline V lookup: CDR1 SNHLY, CDR2 FYNNEI. The CDR3 loop reads CASSELVVGNTIYF. The CDR3, as DNA: TGTGCCAGCAGTGAATTAGTCGTTGGAAACACCATATATTTT. The full variable domain, in which reference TRBV2 and TRBJ1-3 provide the parts outside the CDR3, is EPEVTQTPSHQVTQMGQEVILRCVPISNHLYFYWYRQILGQKVEFLVSFYNNEISEKSEIFDDQFSVERPDGSNFTLKIRSTKLEDSAMYFCASSELVVGNTIYFGEGSWLTVV.

CDR3 bases: TGTGCCACCAGCAGAGAGCGGAAGTACGAGCAGTACTTC. Translating it yields CATSRERKYEQYF. The V call is TRBV15, the J call TRBJ2-7; D is ambiguous. V was pared by 0 bases and J by 4 bases, with 7 bases between. The CDR3 has 13 residues. Per the germline V gene, CDR1 is LNHNV and CDR2 is YYDKDF (reference sequence).

The CDR3, as DNA: TGTGCCAGCAGCCCGAGCGGGGGCTCCCCCTTAGATACGCAGTATTTT. It yields the protein CASSPSGGSPLDTQYF. The gene calls are TRBV9 and TRBJ2-3; TRBD2 matches 8 bases. V trimming: 4 bases; J trimming: 5 bases; junction bases outside the gene matches: 12. CDR1 and CDR2 from the germline V gene are SGDLS and YYNGEE. This CDR3 region has 16 residues.

The chain carries TRBV7-8 and TRBJ2-7; 9 nucleotides line up with TRBD2. Trimming cost V 5 bases and J 7 bases; bases outside gene matches: 12. The CDR3 extends over 15 amino acids. CDR1 SGHVS and CDR2 FQNEAQ come from the germline V gene. DNA for the CDR3: TGTGCCAGCAGCCTCTTAGCGGGGGAATCGTGGGAGCAGTACTTC. Translating gives CASSLLAGESWEQYF.

In regard to this clone: One end of the junction is discordant with germline, which a read error may explain. CDR3 sequence reads: CASRPQGSAEDFF. For the CDR3, the DNA is TGTGCCAGCAGGCCACAGGGGAGCGCTGAAGATTTCTTT. The chain has TRBV5-4 and TRBJ1-1; 7 bases line up with TRBD1. The germline CDR1 and CDR2 sequences are SGHNT and YYREEE (reference sequence). This CDR3 comprises 13 residues.

Only a few counts were recorded for this clone. The chain recombines TRBV11-2 with TRBJ1-1, with D maybe TRBD1 (5 bases). Trimming pared 1 base from V and 1 base from J, leaving 10 bases between. CDR3 length: 15 amino acids. Germline-derived CDR1 and CDR2 are SGHAT and FQNNGV. The CDR3 bases are TGTGCCAGCAGCTTAGGGGACTTTACGAACACTGAAGCTTTCTTT. It yields the protein CASSLGDFTNTEAFF. Filled out from reference TRBV11-2 and TRBJ1-1, the complete variable domain reads EAGVAQSPRYKIIEKRQSVAFWCNPISGHATLYWYQQILGQGPKLLIQFQNNGVVDDSQLPKDRFSAERLKGVDSTLKIQPAKLEDSAVYLCASSLGDFTNTEAFFGQGTRLTVV.

This chain uses TRBV15 with TRBJ1-1; D is ambiguous. The V gene's germline CDR1 is LNHNV and CDR2 YYDKDF (reference sequence). The V and J ends lost 0 bases and 11 bases respectively, with 13 bases between them. The CDR3 extends over 13 amino acids. The CDR3 DNA reads TGTGCCACCAGCAGAGATCGGCCAGGAGGTGCTTTCTTT. As protein: CATSRDRPGGAFF. The whole variable domain, remainder taken from reference TRBV15 and TRBJ1-1, is DAMVIQNPRYQVTQFGKPVTLSCSQTLNHNVMYWYQQKSSQAPKLLFHYYDKDFNNEADTPDNFQSRRPNTSFCFLDIRSPGLGDTAMYLCATSRDRPGGAFFGQGTRLTVV.

This chain joins TRBV19 and TRBJ1-2; no firm D call. Germline V CDR1 and CDR2: LNHDA, SQIVND (reference sequence). V was pared by 5 bases and J by 6 bases, with 16 bases between. This CDR3 has 14 residues. CDR3 DNA: TGTGCCAGTAGTGCGCTGGGGAGGGTCGATGGCTACACCTTC. It encodes CASSALGRVDGYTF.

This clone has a handful of counts. The V gene is TRBV7-8, the J gene TRBJ1-2; maybe TRBD1 (6 bases). Germline assignment: CDR1 SGHVS and CDR2 FQNEAQ. Trimming took off 5 bases at V and 0 bases at J, with 10 bases between the two ends. The length of the CDR3 is 14 residues. The CDR3 DNA reads as TGTGCCAGCAGCGACAGGTCAGCTAACTATGGCTACACCTTC. This sequence encodes CASSDRSANYGYTF.

This chain uses TRBV4-1 with TRBJ2-1; TRBD2 matches 8 bases. Germline CDR1 and CDR2: MGHRA and YSYEKL. The CDR3 is 15 amino acids. V dropped 1 base and J dropped 9; count of bases not matched to a gene: 8. The CDR3 is CASSQVTGLVSEQFF. DNA of the CDR3: TGCGCCAGCAGCCAAGTAACGGGACTAGTAAGTGAGCAGTTCTTC.

This clone has only a few counts. J is TRBJ1-5 and V is TRBV30; no firm D call. The CDR3 is 14 residues long. V lost 0 bases and J lost 1, with 7 bases in between. Germline V gene sequence: CDR1 GTSNPN, CDR2 SVGIG (reference sequence). CDR3 residues: CAWSVPQSNQPQHF. DNA for the CDR3: TGTGCCTGGAGTGTACCCCAGAGCAATCAGCCCCAGCATTTT.

The rearrangement links TRBV15 to TRBJ2-2; 12 nucleotides line up with TRBD2. The CDR3 runs to 18 residues. Germline trimming cut 0 bases from V and 1 base from J; bases unmatched to any gene: 3. Germline values: CDR1 LNHNV, CDR2 YYDKDF (reference sequence). CDR3 sequence reads: CATSREGLAGLNTGELFF. The CDR3 DNA sequence: TGTGCCACCAGCAGAGAAGGACTAGCGGGATTGAACACCGGGGAGCTGTTTTTT.

The chain employs TRBV2 and TRBJ2-5; 8 bases match TRBD2. CDR3 length: 17 amino acids. The trim removed 5 bases at V and 4 bases at J, leaving 15 bases unmatched. Germline loops: CDR1 SNHLY, CDR2 FYNNEI. CDR3 sequence reads: CASSLQFEAGVGETQYF. The DNA of the CDR3 is TGTGCCAGCAGTTTACAATTCGAAGCGGGAGTAGGAGAGACCCAGTACTTC.

This chain joins TRBV11-3 and TRBJ2-5; tentatively, D is TRBD1 (5 bases). This CDR3 region has 12 residues. Per germline, CDR1 SGHNT and CDR2 YENEEA. V dropped 6 bases and J dropped 7 bases, with 12 bases sitting between them. CDR3 in DNA: TGTGCCAGCAGTATGGGGCTGGGGACCCAGTACTTC. Encoded protein: CASSMGLGTQYF.

The chain's CDR3 is CASPLPGSGTDAGSSYEQYF. The CDR3 DNA reads TGTGCCAGCCCCCTGCCAGGCAGCGGGACGGATGCGGGGAGCTCCTACGAGCAGTACTTC. The V gene is TRBV2, the J gene TRBJ2-7; 7 positions match TRBD2. V lost 8 bases and J lost 0; bases outside the gene matches: 25. CDR1 and CDR2 from the germline V gene are SNHLY and FYNNEI. The CDR3 is made up of 20 amino acids.

This rearrangement joins TRBV18 to TRBJ1-2; 10 bases are a match to TRBD1. V lost 2 bases, J lost 8 bases, and 11 bases stayed unmatched. Germline V gene sequence: CDR1 KGHSH, CDR2 LQKENI. The CDR3 length is 16 residues. CDR3: CASSPIRQGASKGYTF. The CDR3 DNA sequence: TGTGCCAGCTCACCAATCAGACAGGGGGCCTCTAAAGGCTACACCTTC.

The gene calls are TRBV4-1 and TRBJ2-1; 9 bases are a match to TRBD1. J gave up 9 bases and V 4 bases, and 10 bases lay outside the gene matches. CDR1 and CDR2 from the germline V gene are MGHRA and YSYEKL. This CDR3 has 15 amino acids. The CDR3 DNA reads as TGCGCCAGCAGCCTCTCCGGGACAGGGCCGTCTGAGCAGTTCTTC. The encoded protein is CASSLSGTGPSEQFF.

The chain uses TRBV19 and TRBJ1-2, with 8 bases matching TRBD1. The CDR3 runs 16 residues. Per the germline V gene, CDR1 is LNHDA and CDR2 is SQIVND (reference sequence). Trimming cost V 5 bases and J 11 bases; bases outside gene matches: 19. The CDR3 sequence is CASSVNRDRSVMRYTF. The CDR3 bases are TGTGCCAGTAGTGTAAACCGGGACAGGTCCGTCATGCGTTACACCTTC.